What follows are 17 T cell receptor beta chains derived from one specimen sequenced in a study of blood T cell repertoires in COVID-19. The repertoire was sequenced with immunoSEQ multiplex PCR; TCRdb's copy has only in-frame clones and lacks some. In the table there are about 90,000 clones, about 82% of which are singletons. The sequenced sample consisted of peripheral blood. Receptor source: an older woman with active or convalescent COVID-19.

The chain is built from TRBV6-6 and TRBJ1-1; D is unclear. This CDR3 has 13 residues. Per the germline V gene, CDR1 is MNHNY and CDR2 is SVGAGI (reference sequence). Deletions cut 2 bases from V and 1 base from J, with 5 bases between. The CDR3, as DNA: TGTGCCAGCAGTTACGCCGGGAACACTGAAGCTTTCTTT. Its protein product is CASSYAGNTEAFF.

The chain employs TRBV28 and TRBJ1-1, with TRBD1 matching over 10 bases. Germline loops: CDR1 MDHEN, CDR2 SYDVKM. This CDR3 region has 15 residues. V lost 7 bases to trimming and J lost 7 bases; unmatched junction nucleotides: 12. CDR3 in amino acids: CASNRPGQGRGEAFF. The CDR3 region has the DNA TGTGCCAGCAATCGTCCGGGACAGGGGAGAGGTGAAGCTTTCTTT.

This chain uses TRBV5-6 with TRBJ1-5; TRBD1 aligns across 7 bases. The trim removed 3 bases at V and 11 bases at J, leaving 5 bases unmatched. This CDR3 is built from 12 residues. Germline V CDR1 and CDR2: SGHDT, YYEEEE. The DNA for the CDR3 is TGTGCCAGCAGCTCCCGGACAGGCTCCCAGCATTTT. It translates to CASSSRTGSQHF.

The chain joins TRBV5-1 to TRBJ2-3; 12 bases are shared with TRBD2. This CDR3 has 17 residues. With V trimmed by 4 bases and J by 3 bases, 9 bases remained unmatched. Germline CDR1 reads SGHRS; CDR2 reads YFSETQ. The CDR3 coding sequence is TGCGCCAGCAGCCCCAGCCTAGCGGGGGGGCCGACAGATACGCAGTATTTT. It is translated as CASSPSLAGGPTDTQYF.

In its sample, this clone was seen once. The rearrangement uses TRBV10-2 and TRBJ1-3, with 8 bases identical to TRBD1. This CDR3 comprises 18 residues. Germline V gene sequence: CDR1 WSHSY, CDR2 SAAADI. With V trimmed by 3 bases and J by 0 bases, 10 bases remained unmatched. The DNA for the CDR3 is TGCGCCAGCAGTGACCAAACGCGGACAGGGAACTCTGGAAACACCATATATTTT. As protein: CASSDQTRTGNSGNTIYF.

This clone appeared a single time. V is TRBV7-2 and J is TRBJ2-3, with 7 bases fitting TRBD1. J was trimmed by 5 bases and V by 5 bases; bases with no gene match: 7. Germline V gene data show CDR1 as SGHTA and CDR2 as FQGNSA. CDR3 length: 14 amino acids. CDR3 sequence: CASSRTQGQDTQYF. CDR3 nucleotide sequence: TGTGCCAGCAGCCGCACACAGGGGCAAGATACGCAGTATTTT.

V usage is TRBV5-5 and J usage is TRBJ1-2, with D hard to call. The CDR3 runs to 15 residues. V was pared by 3 bases and J by 2 bases, with 14 bases between. Germline lookup yields CDR1 SGHKS and CDR2 YYEKEE (reference sequence). As DNA, the CDR3 is TGTGCCAGCAGCTGGAGTGCGGCCCAAAACTATGGCTACACCTTC. Its protein product is CASSWSAAQNYGYTF.

The gene calls are TRBV2 and TRBJ2-6, with 8 positions matching TRBD1. The CDR3 loop spans 13 amino acids. The V gene end was trimmed by 11 bases and the J gene end by 0 bases; junction bases not matched to a gene: 0. CDR1 SNHLY and CDR2 FYNNEI come from the germline V gene. CDR3 amino acids: CADRGSGANVLTF. The CDR3 bases are TGTGCCGACAGGGGCTCTGGGGCCAACGTCCTGACTTTC.

The chain links TRBV18 to TRBJ2-7; unclear D gene. Trimming stripped 4 bases from V and 2 bases from J, with 12 bases between. Germline V gives CDR1 KGHSH, CDR2 LQKENI. The CDR3 contains 14 residues. The CDR3 DNA reads as TGTGCCAGCTCACTAGCCGCGAGGACCTACGAGCAGTACTTC. It translates to CASSLAARTYEQYF.

The chain combines TRBV6-2 or TRBV6-3 with TRBJ1-1, with 9 bases matching TRBD1. Per germline, CDR1 MNHEY and CDR2 SVGEGT. The CDR3 has 17 amino acids. Trimming at V came to 2 bases and at J to 1 base, leaving 8 bases not matched to a gene. The CDR3 loop reads CASSYPGTGRGNTEAFF. The CDR3 DNA is TGTGCCAGCAGTTACCCCGGGACAGGGAGGGGGAACACTGAAGCTTTCTTT.

The V call is TRBV14, the J call TRBJ2-2, with a possible D match to TRBD2 (6 bases). This CDR3 has 15 amino acids. The V end was cut by 3 bases, the J end by 0 bases, with 8 bases between. In germline, CDR1 is SGHDN, CDR2 FVKESK. CDR3 protein: CASSQGLANTGELFF. The DNA for the CDR3 is TGTGCCAGCAGCCAGGGACTCGCGAACACCGGGGAGCTGTTTTTT.

This clone was detected once. The rearrangement links TRBV5-1 to TRBJ1-2; D is unclear. The CDR3 totals 14 residues. The germline V gene encodes CDR1 SGHRS and CDR2 YFSETQ. The V and J ends lost 1 base and 8 bases respectively, with 15 bases between them. The DNA of the CDR3 is TGCGCCAGCAGCTTGATGGACCGCTCGGGAGGCTACACCTTC. Its protein product is CASSLMDRSGGYTF. The full variable domain, its missing parts supplied by reference TRBV5-1 and TRBJ1-2, is KAGVTQTPRYLIKTRGQQVTLSCSPISGHRSVSWYQQTPGQGLQFLFEYFSETQRNKGNFPGRFSGRQFSNSRSEMNVSTLELGDSALYLCASSLMDRSGGYTFGSGTRLTVV.

This chain uses TRBV5-1 with TRBJ1-5; no firm D call. The CDR3 sequence is 13 residues long. V was clipped by 2 bases and J by 6 bases, with 9 bases between them. The V gene's germline CDR1 is SGHRS and CDR2 YFSETQ. In nucleotides, the CDR3 is TGCGCCAGCAGCTTATCGGGAGGTCAGCCCCAGCATTTT. Translation: CASSLSGGQPQHF. Variable domain in full (rest from reference TRBV5-1 and TRBJ1-5): KAGVTQTPRYLIKTRGQQVTLSCSPISGHRSVSWYQQTPGQGLQFLFEYFSETQRNKGNFPGRFSGRQFSNSRSEMNVSTLELGDSALYLCASSLSGGQPQHFGDGTRLSIL.

The chain carries TRBV28 and TRBJ2-7, with 8 bases fitting TRBD2. V lost 6 bases, J lost 0 bases, and 7 bases stayed unmatched. CDR3 length: 15 amino acids. CDR1 MDHEN and CDR2 SYDVKM come from the germline V gene. The CDR3 nucleotides read TGTGCCAGCAGCTCCAGCGGGAGTTACTCCTACGAGCAGTACTTC. Translating it yields CASSSSGSYSYEQYF.

V is TRBV7-2 and J is TRBJ1-5, with a tentative D call TRBD1 (6 bases). The length of the CDR3 is 15 residues. Germline values: CDR1 SGHTA, CDR2 FQGNSA. V lost 5 bases and J 4 bases, leaving 15 bases between the germline ends. This CDR3 is CASSPWYRANQPQHF. DNA for the CDR3: TGTGCCAGCAGCCCCTGGTACAGGGCAAATCAGCCCCAGCATTTT.

This rearrangement joins TRBV5-1 to TRBJ2-5; TRBD1 matches at 9 bases. Unmatched junction bases numbered 4, after V lost 3 bases and J lost 4 bases. Germline values: CDR1 SGHRS, CDR2 YFSETQ. The CDR3 length is 14 residues. The CDR3 nucleotides are TGCGCCAGCAGCTCACAGGGGGCCGGAGAGACCCAGTACTTC. Residues: CASSSQGAGETQYF.

The rearrangement uses TRBV5-1 and TRBJ1-1; D gene unclear. The length of the CDR3 is 13 residues. V lost 0 bases and J 0 bases, leaving 3 bases between the germline ends. The germline V gene has CDR1 SGHRS and CDR2 YFSETQ. The CDR3 here is CASSLELNTEAFF. The CDR3 DNA sequence: TGCGCCAGCAGCTTGGAGCTGAACACTGAAGCTTTCTTT.